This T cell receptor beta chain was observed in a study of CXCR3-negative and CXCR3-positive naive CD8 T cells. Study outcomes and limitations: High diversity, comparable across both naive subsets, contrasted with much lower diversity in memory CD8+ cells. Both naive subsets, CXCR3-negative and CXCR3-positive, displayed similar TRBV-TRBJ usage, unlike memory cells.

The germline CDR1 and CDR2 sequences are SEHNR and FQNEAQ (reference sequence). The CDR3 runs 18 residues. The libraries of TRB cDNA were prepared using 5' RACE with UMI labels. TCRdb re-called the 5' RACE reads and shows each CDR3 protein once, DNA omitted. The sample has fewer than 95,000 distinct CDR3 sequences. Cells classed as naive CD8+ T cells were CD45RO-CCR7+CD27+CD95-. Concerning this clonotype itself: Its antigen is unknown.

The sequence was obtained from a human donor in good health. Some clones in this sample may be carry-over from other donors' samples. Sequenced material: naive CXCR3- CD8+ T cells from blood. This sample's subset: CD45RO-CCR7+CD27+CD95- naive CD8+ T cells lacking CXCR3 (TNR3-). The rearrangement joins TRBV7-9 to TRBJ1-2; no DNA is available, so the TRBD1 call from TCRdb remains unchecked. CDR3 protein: CASETLWLGQLNNYGYTF.